The sequence of this T cell receptor beta chain was determined in a study of cytotoxic CD8 clonotypes in ibrutinib-treated CLL. Findings and limits, study-wide: Clonality went up at the time of ibrutinib response, stayed stable in sustained remission, and later dropped back toward its baseline level at progression.

Assay: immunoSEQ multiplex PCR; the TCRdb copy retains only in-frame clones and omits some. The sample lists 190,000 or so clones; approximately 72% were seen once. The CDR3 covers 15 residues. The V end lost 6 bases, the J end lost 6 bases, and 20 bases lay between the germline ends. Per germline, CDR1 LNHDA and CDR2 SQIVND (reference sequence). Of note for this clone: The antigen remains unidentified.

The V and J genes are TRBV19 and TRBJ1-2; weak D call: TRBD1 (6 bases). The source of this sequence is a human donor with chronic lymphocytic leukemia. The input for sequencing was PBMCs, taken after 24 months of ibrutinib treatment. This chain's CDR3 is CASREQGVYQDGYTF. DNA for the CDR3: TGTGCCAGTAGGGAACAGGGCGTATACCAAGATGGCTACACCTTC.